This is a list of T cell receptor beta chains from one sample in a study of blood T cell repertoires in COVID-19. Some clones are missing from TCRdb's copy, which holds only in-frame ones; the method was immunoSEQ multiplex PCR. The sample carries approximately 170,000 clones, roughly four fifths recorded once. The specimen was peripheral blood. These receptor sequences come from a human donor in a cohort sampled during active COVID-19. Both conserved end residues are part of each CDR3. The order of the fields is V gene, D gene, J gene, clone size, CDR3 protein, CDR3 DNA. The D gene is left open where the match is weak. Only part of the rows carry a size: once, few, many, or a class if the clone is expanded.

>TRBV5-5|.|TRBJ1-6|.
CASSLDSSPLHF
TGTGCCAGCAGCTTGGACAGTTCACCCCTCCACTTT
>TRBV27|TRBD2|TRBJ2-6|many
CASSQRGSGANVLTF
TGTGCCAGCAGTCAGCGGGGCTCTGGGGCCAACGTCCTGACTTTC
>TRBV30|.|TRBJ2-1|.
CAWSKLGFSSYNEQFF
TGTGCCTGGAGTAAGCTGGGCTTTAGCTCCTACAATGAGCAGTTCTTC
>TRBV5-1|.|TRBJ2-4|.
CASSLAGNAGAGAKNIQYF
TGCGCCAGCAGCTTGGCGGGAAACGCGGGGGCGGGGGCCAAAAACATTCAGTACTTC
>TRBV7-9|TRBD2|TRBJ2-3|.
CASRASGGSTDTQYF
TGTGCCAGTAGAGCTAGCGGGGGCAGCACAGATACGCAGTATTTT
>TRBV30|TRBD1|TRBJ1-3|.
CAWSNRGASGNTIYF
TGTGCCTGGAGTAACAGGGGCGCTTCTGGAAACACCATATATTTT
>TRBV28|TRBD1|TRBJ1-4|.
CASTLGDRGWEKLFF
TGTGCCAGCACCTTGGGGGACAGGGGTTGGGAAAAACTGTTTTTT
>TRBV28|TRBD2|TRBJ2-7|.
CASSFGTSGREQYF
TGTGCCAGCAGTTTTGGGACTAGCGGGAGAGAGCAGTACTTC
>TRBV5-1|TRBD2|TRBJ2-7|.
CASSWRGGYEQYF
TGCGCCAGCAGCTGGCGGGGGGGTTACGAGCAGTACTTC
>TRBV7-7|TRBD1|TRBJ2-7|.
CASSPSLDRGLSYEQYF
TGTGCCAGCAGCCCCTCGCTCGACAGGGGGCTATCCTACGAGCAGTACTTC
>TRBV7-2|.|TRBJ1-3|.
CASSFRGKAGNTIYF
TGTGCCAGCAGCTTCAGGGGAAAGGCTGGAAACACCATATATTTT
>TRBV19|.|TRBJ2-2|.
CASLKDRNTGELFF
TGTGCCAGCCTTAAGGACAGAAACACCGGGGAGCTGTTTTTT